This T cell receptor beta chain was identified in a study of identical twins. General study points: Out-of-frame alpha sequences common to twins exhibited a surplus of low generation probability.

Each cDNA held unique molecular identifiers, and template switching gave it a universal primer site. TCRdb redid the calling of the 5' RACE reads with MiXCR, one entry per CDR3 protein. The sample shows nearly 200,000 distinct CDR3 sequences, around a sixth of them seen only once. This clonotype has more than one count but fewer than ten. Its antigen is not identified. The CDR3 runs to 14 residues. CDR1 and CDR2 from the germline V gene are SGHTA and FQGNSA. The V gene lost 5 bases and the J gene lost 6 bases, with 17 bases spanning the gap. Another study also made use of these data, one on T cells expressing NK-cell markers. From that second work: In sorted CD3+CD56+NKG2C+, CD3+CD56+NKG2C- and CD3+CD56-NKG2C+ T cells, TCR beta repertoires were obtained.

This clonotype was sampled from a woman aged 18-30 years in good health. The chain uses TRBV7-2 and TRBJ2-7, with D unclear. The sample comprised CD8+ T cells sorted from blood. The CDR3 spells CASSPEVQFGEQYF. Here the CDR3 DNA reads TGTGCCAGCAGCCCAGAGGTCCAATTCGGCGAGCAGTACTTC.